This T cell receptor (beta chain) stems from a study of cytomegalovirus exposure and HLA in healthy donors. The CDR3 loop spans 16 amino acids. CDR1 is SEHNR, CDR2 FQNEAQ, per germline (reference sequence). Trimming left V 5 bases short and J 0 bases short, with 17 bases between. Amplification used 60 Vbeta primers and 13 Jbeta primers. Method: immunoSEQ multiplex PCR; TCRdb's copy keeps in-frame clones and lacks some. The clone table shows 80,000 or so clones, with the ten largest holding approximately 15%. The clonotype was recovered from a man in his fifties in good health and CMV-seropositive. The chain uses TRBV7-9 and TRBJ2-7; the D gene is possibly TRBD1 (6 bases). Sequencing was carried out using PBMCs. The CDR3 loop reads CASSLGLLGASYEQYF. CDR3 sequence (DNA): TGTGCCAGCAGCCTGGGCCTCCTGGGGGCCTCCTACGAGCAGTACTTC.